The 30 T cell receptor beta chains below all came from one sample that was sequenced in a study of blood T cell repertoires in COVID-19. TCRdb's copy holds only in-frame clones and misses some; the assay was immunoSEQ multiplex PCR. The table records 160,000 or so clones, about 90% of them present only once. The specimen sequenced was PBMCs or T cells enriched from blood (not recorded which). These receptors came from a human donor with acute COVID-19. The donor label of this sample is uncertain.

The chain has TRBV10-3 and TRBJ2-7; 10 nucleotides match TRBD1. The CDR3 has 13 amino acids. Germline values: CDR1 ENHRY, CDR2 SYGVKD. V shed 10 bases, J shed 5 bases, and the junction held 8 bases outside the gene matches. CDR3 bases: TGTGCCAGCATGGGACAGGGGATCCACGAGCAGTACTTC. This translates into CASMGQGIHEQYF.

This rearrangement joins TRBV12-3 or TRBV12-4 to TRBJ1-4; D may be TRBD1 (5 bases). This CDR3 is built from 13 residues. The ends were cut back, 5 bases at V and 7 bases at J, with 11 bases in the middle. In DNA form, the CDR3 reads TGTGCCAGCAGTCGGGACTTAGGTGAAAAACTGTTTTTT. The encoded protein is CASSRDLGEKLFF.

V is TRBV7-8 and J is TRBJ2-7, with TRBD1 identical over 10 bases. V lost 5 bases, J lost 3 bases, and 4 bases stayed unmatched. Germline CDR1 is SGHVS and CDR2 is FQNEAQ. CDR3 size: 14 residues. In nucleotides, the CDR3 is TGTGCCAGCAGCCTAGGACAGGGGGACTACGAGCAGTACTTC. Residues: CASSLGQGDYEQYF.

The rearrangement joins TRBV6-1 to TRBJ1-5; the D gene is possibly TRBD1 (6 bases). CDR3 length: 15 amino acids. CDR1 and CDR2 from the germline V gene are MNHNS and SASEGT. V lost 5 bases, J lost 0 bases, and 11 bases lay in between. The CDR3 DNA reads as TGTGCCAGCAGTCTACAGGGTTATAGCAATCAGCCCCAGCATTTT. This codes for CASSLQGYSNQPQHF.

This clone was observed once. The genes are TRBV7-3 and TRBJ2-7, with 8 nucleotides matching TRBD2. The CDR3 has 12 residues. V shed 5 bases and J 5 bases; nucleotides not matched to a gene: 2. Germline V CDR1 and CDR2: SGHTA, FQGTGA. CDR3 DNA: TGTGCCAGCAGCCCGGGAGGGAACGAGCAGTACTTC. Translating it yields CASSPGGNEQYF.

This chain's CDR3 is CASSKDFNTSLVGGKGEQYF. DNA of the CDR3: TGTGCCAGCAGCAAAGATTTTAATACGTCCCTCGTTGGGGGGAAGGGCGAGCAGTACTTC. The chain combines TRBV21-1 with TRBJ2-7; no DNA check was done on the table's D call, TRBD2. TRBV21-1 is designated a pseudogene. The CDR3 extends over 20 amino acids.

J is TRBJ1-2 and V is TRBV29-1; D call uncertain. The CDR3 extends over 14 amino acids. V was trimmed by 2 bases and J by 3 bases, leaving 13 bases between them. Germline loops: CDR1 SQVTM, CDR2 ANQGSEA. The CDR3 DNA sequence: TGCAGCGTTGAAACCACGGGGAGGCACTATGGCTACACCTTC. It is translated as CSVETTGRHYGYTF.

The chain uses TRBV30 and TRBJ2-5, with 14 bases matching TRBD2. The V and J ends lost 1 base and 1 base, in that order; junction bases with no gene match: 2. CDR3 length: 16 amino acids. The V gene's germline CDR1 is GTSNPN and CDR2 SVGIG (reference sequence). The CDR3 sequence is CAWSAGTSGGQETQYF. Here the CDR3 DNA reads TGTGCCTGGAGTGCTGGGACTAGCGGGGGCCAAGAGACCCAGTACTTC.

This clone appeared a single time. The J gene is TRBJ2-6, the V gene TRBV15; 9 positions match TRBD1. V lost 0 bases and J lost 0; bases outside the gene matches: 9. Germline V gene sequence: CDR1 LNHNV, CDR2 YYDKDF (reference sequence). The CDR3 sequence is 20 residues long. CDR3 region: CATSRDRTGDLLSGANVLTF. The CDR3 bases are TGTGCCACCAGCAGAGATCGGACAGGGGACCTACTCTCTGGGGCCAACGTCCTGACTTTC.

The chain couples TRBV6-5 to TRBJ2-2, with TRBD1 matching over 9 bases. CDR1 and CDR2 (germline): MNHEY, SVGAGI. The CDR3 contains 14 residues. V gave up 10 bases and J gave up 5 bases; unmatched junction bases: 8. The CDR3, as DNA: TGTGCCATCACAGGGGGCCCGAGGACCGGGGAGCTGTTTTTT. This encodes CAITGGPRTGELFF.

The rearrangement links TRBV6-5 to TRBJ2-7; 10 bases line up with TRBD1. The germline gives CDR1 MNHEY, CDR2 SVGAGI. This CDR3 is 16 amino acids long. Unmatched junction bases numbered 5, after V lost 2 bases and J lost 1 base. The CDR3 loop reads CASSYAGTGASYEQYF. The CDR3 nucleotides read TGTGCCAGCAGTTACGCCGGGACAGGGGCATCCTACGAGCAGTACTTC.

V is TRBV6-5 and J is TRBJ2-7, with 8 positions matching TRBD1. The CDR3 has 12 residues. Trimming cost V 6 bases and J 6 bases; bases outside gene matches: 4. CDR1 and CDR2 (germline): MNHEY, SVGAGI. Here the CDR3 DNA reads TGTGCCAGCAGCCGACAGGGGTTCGAGCAGTACTTC. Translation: CASSRQGFEQYF.

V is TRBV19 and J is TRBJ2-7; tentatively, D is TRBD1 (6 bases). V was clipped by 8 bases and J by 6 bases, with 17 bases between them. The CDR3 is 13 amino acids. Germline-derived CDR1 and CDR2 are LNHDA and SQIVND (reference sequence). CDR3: CASAQGRMSEQYF. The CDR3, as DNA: TGTGCCAGTGCACAGGGTAGGATGTCCGAGCAGTACTTC.

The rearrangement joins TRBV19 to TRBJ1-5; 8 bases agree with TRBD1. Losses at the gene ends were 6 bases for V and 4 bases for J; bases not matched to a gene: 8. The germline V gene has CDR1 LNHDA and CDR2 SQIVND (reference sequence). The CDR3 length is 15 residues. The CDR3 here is CASRGRDRRNQPQHF. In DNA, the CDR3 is TGTGCCAGTAGGGGCCGGGACAGGAGAAATCAGCCCCAGCATTTT.

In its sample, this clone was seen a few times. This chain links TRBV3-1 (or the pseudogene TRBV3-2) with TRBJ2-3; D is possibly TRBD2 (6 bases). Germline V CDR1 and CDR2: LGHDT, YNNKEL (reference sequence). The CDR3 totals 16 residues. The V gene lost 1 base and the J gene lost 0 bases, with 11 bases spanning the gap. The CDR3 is CASSQGAGTSTDTQYF. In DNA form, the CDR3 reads TGTGCCAGCAGCCAAGGGGCGGGGACTAGCACAGATACGCAGTATTTT.

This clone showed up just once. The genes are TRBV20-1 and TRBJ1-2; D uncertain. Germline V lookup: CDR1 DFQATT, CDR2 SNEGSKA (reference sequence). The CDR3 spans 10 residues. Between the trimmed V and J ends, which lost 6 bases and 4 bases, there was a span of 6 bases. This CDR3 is CSAGVYGYTF. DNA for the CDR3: TGCAGTGCCGGAGTCTATGGCTACACCTTC.

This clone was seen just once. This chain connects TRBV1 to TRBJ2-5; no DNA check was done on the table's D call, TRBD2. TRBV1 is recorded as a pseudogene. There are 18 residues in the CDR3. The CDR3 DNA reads TGCACCAGCAGCCCACTCGGGGCAGGTAGCGGGGGGGAAGAGACCCAGTACTTC. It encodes CTSSPLGAGSGGEETQYF.

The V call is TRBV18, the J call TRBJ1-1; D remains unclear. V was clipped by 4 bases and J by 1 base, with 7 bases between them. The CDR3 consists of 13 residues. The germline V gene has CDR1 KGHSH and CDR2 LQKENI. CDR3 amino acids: CASSLKQNTEAFF. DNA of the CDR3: TGTGCCAGCTCACTAAAACAGAACACTGAAGCTTTCTTT.

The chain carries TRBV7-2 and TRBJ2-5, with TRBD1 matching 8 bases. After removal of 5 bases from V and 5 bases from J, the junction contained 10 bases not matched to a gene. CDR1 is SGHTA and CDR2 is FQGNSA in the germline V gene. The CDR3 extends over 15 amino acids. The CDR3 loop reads CASSRDRGGEETQYF. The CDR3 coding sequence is TGTGCCAGCAGCCGCGACAGGGGCGGTGAGGAGACCCAGTACTTC. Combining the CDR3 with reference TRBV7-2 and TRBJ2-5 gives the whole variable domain GAGVSQSPSNKVTEKGKDVELRCDPISGHTALYWYRQSLGQGLEFLIYFQGNSAPDKSGLPSDRFSAERTGGSVSTLTIQRTQQEDSAVYLCASSRDRGGEETQYFGPGTRLLVL.

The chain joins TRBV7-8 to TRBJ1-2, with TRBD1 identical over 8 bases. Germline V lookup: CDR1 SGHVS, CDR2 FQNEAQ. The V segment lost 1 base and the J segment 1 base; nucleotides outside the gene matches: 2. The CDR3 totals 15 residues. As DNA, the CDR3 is TGTGCCAGCAGCTTAGGCAGGGGGCTTAACTATGGCTACACCTTC. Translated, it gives CASSLGRGLNYGYTF.

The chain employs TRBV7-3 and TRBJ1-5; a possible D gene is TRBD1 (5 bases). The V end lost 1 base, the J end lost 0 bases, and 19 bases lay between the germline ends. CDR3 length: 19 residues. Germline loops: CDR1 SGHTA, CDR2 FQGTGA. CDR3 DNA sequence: TGTGCCAGCAGCTTAAATCGGCAGGGCGGTGATCTTAGCAATCAGCCCCAGCATTTT. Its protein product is CASSLNRQGGDLSNQPQHF.

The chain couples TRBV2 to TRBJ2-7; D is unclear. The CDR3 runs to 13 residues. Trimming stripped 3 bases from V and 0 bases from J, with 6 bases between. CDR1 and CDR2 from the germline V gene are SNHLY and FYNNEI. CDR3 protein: CASSEGLSYEQYF. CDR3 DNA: TGTGCCAGCAGTGAGGGCCTCTCCTACGAGCAGTACTTC. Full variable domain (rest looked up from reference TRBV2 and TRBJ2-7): EPEVTQTPSHQVTQMGQEVILRCVPISNHLYFYWYRQILGQKVEFLVSFYNNEISEKSEIFDDQFSVERPDGSNFTLKIRSTKLEDSAMYFCASSEGLSYEQYFGPGTRLTVT.

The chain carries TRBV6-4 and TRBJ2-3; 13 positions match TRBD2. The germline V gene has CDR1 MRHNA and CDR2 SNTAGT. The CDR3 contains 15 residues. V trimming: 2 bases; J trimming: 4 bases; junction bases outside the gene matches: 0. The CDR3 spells CASSDTSGGADTQYF. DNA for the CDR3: TGTGCCAGCAGTGACACTAGCGGGGGGGCAGATACGCAGTATTTT.

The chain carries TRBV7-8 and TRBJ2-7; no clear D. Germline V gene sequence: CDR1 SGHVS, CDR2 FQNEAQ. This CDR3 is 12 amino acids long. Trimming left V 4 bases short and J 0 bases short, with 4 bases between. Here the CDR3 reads CASSYSSYEQYF. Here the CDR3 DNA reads TGTGCCAGCAGCTACAGCTCCTACGAGCAGTACTTC. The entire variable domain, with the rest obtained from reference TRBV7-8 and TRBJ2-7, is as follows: GAGVSQSPRYKVAKRGQDVALRCDPISGHVSLFWYQQALGQGPEFLTYFQNEAQLDKSGLPSDRFFAERPEGSVSTLKIQRTQQEDSAVYLCASSYSSYEQYFGPGTRLTVT.

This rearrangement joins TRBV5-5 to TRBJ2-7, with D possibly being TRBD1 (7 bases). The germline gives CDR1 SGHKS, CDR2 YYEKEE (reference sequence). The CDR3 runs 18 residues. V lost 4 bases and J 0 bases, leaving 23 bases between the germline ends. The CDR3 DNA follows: TGTGCCAGCAGCGGGACTGGGGGGTGGACAGGCGCCTCCTACGAGCAGTACTTC. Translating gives CASSGTGGWTGASYEQYF.

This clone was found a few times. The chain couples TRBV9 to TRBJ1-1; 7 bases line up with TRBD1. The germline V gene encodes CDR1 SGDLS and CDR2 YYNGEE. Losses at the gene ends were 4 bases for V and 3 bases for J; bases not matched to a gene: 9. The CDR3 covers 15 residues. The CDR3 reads CASSPQGQLDTEAFF. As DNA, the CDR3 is TGTGCCAGCAGCCCCCAGGGACAGCTAGACACTGAAGCTTTCTTT.

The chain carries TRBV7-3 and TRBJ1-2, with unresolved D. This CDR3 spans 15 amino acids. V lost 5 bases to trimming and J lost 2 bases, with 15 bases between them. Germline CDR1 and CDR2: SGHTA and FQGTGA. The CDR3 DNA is TGTGCCAGCAGCCCCGACCCCTCAGGAAACTATGGCTACACCTTC. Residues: CASSPDPSGNYGYTF.

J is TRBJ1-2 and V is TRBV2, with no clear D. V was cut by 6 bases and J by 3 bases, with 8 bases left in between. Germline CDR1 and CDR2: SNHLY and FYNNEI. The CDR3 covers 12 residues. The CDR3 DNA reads TGTGCCAGCAGGCCTCGGGACTATGGCTACACCTTC. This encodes CASRPRDYGYTF.

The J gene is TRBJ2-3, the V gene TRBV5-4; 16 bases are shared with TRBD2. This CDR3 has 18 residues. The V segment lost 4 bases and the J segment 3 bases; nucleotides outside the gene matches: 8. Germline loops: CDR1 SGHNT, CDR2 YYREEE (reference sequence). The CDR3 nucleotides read TGTGCCAGCAGCCCGACCGGGACTAGCGGGGGGGCAACAGATACGCAGTATTTT. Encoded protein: CASSPTGTSGGATDTQYF. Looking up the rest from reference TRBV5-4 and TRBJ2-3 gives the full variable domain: ETGVTQSPTHLIKTRGQQVTLRCSSQSGHNTVSWYQQALGQGPQFIFQYYREEENGRGNFPPRFSGLQFPNYSSELNVNALELDDSALYLCASSPTGTSGGATDTQYFGPGTRLTVL.

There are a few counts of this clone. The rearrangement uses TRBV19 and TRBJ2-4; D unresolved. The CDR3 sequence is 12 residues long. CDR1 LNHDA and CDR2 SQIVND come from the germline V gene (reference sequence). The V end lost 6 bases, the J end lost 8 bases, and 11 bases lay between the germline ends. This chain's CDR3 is CASSSPLDIQYF. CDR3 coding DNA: TGTGCCAGTAGCTCCCCTCTCGACATTCAGTACTTC. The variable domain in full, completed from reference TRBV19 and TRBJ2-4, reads DGGITQSPKYLFRKEGQNVTLSCEQNLNHDAMYWYRQDPGQGLRLIYYSQIVNDFQKGDIAEGYSVSREKKESFPLTVTSAQKNPTAFYLCASSSPLDIQYFGAGTRLSVL.